The 31 T cell receptor beta chains presented below share a single source sample, sequenced in a study of memory CD4+ T cells and cytomegalovirus serostatus. Repertoires were generated with immunoSEQ multiplex PCR, while TCRdb's copy carries only in-frame clones and drops some. The data contain about 59,000 clones, roughly 75% of them singletons. Single viable CD3+CD4+CD8-CD45RO+ cells were sorted as the memory CD4+ T cells. Sequenced input: memory CD4+ T cells from blood. These TCRs come from an adult in good health and CMV-seronegative. Some clones in this sample may be carry-over from other donors' samples.

The chain links TRBV4-1 to TRBJ1-2, with a possible D match to TRBD1 (6 bases). CDR1 is MGHRA, CDR2 YSYEKL, per germline. Trimming left V 1 base short and J 1 base short, with 13 bases between. The CDR3 sequence is 16 residues long. CDR3 in amino acids: CASSQVPGVFNYGYTF. The CDR3 nucleotides are TGCGCCAGCAGCCAAGTCCCAGGGGTGTTTAACTATGGCTACACCTTC.

The chain links TRBV4-1 to TRBJ2-7; D is possibly TRBD2 (6 bases). Trimming left V 1 base short and J 7 bases short, with 17 bases between. From germline, CDR1 is MGHRA and CDR2 YSYEKL. The CDR3 spans 15 residues. The CDR3 sequence: CASSQGVFGRGEQYF. The CDR3 bases are TGCGCCAGCAGCCAAGGGGTATTCGGTCGGGGGGAGCAGTACTTC.

The chain links TRBV30 to TRBJ1-5; D is unclear. In germline, CDR1 is GTSNPN, CDR2 SVGIG (reference sequence). Trimming stripped 4 bases from V and 4 bases from J, with 20 bases between. The CDR3 sequence is 16 residues long. CDR3 coding DNA: TGTGCCTGGAAATCCTCCGCCAAGGGAAGGAATCAGCCCCAGCATTTT. Its protein product is CAWKSSAKGRNQPQHF.

This chain connects TRBV28 to TRBJ1-2; D is undetermined. The V gene's germline CDR1 is MDHEN and CDR2 SYDVKM. The CDR3 has 16 amino acids. Trimming shortened V by 10 bases and J by 1 base, and 22 bases separated the two germline ends. CDR3 in DNA: TGTGCCACCCGACCCTCCTCGGACCCCGTTAACTATGGCTACACCTTC. Encoded protein: CATRPSSDPVNYGYTF.

The rearrangement uses TRBV9 and TRBJ2-5; weak D call: TRBD2 (6 bases). Germline CDR1 SGDLS, CDR2 YYNGEE. Trimming took 0 bases from V and 1 from J, leaving 13 bases between them. The CDR3 extends over 16 amino acids. DNA of the CDR3: TGTGCCAGCAGCGTAGGAGGTGGGAGGCTCCAAGAGACCCAGTACTTC. As protein: CASSVGGGRLQETQYF.

The chain links TRBV7-8 to TRBJ1-1; the match to TRBD1 covers 7 bases. Germline V lookup: CDR1 SGHVS, CDR2 FQNEAQ. V lost 5 bases, J lost 11 bases, and 14 bases stayed unmatched. The CDR3 consists of 14 residues. The CDR3 DNA follows: TGTGCCAGCAGCCTTGACGACAGGGTAGGTCGGGCTTTCTTT. This translates into CASSLDDRVGRAFF.

This chain uses TRBV2 with TRBJ2-1; D is uncertain. Germline V gene data show CDR1 as SNHLY and CDR2 as FYNNEI. Trimming took 6 bases from V and 7 from J, leaving 22 bases between them. The CDR3 is 16 amino acids. CDR3 in amino acids: CASRAWRLRRLNEQFF. The CDR3 region has the DNA TGTGCCAGCAGGGCTTGGAGACTTAGAAGACTTAATGAGCAGTTCTTC.

The chain recombines TRBV18 with TRBJ2-7; 10 positions agree with TRBD1. The CDR3 has 15 amino acids. CDR1 KGHSH and CDR2 LQKENI come from the germline V gene. V was pared by 3 bases and J by 5 bases, with 7 bases of the junction left unmatched. CDR3 sequence: CASSPGGDRGHEQYF. In DNA form, the CDR3 reads TGTGCCAGCTCACCCGGCGGGGACAGGGGCCACGAGCAGTACTTC.

This clone showed up just once. The CDR3 sequence is CASSPTFYRVRNTGELFF. Written as DNA, the CDR3 is TGTGCCAGCTCACCCACCTTCTACAGGGTCCGGAACACCGGGGAGCTGTTTTTT. This chain links TRBV18 with TRBJ2-2, with D possibly being TRBD1 (6 bases). Trimming stripped 3 bases from V and 1 base from J, with 18 bases between. The germline gives CDR1 KGHSH, CDR2 LQKENI. The CDR3 is made up of 18 amino acids.

This sequence joins TRBV18 and TRBJ1-4; TRBD1 aligns across 7 bases. Germline V gives CDR1 KGHSH, CDR2 LQKENI. The CDR3 runs 15 residues. The V gene end was trimmed by 5 bases and the J gene end by 10 bases; junction bases not matched to a gene: 13. The CDR3 coding sequence is TGTGCCAGCTCAACAAACAGGGGTGAAGGCGGAAAACTGTTTTTT. This encodes CASSTNRGEGGKLFF. Variable domain in full (rest from reference TRBV18 and TRBJ1-4): NAGVMQNPRHLVRRRGQEARLRCSPMKGHSHVYWYRQLPEEGLKFMVYLQKENIIDESGMPKERFSAEFPKEGPSILRIQQVVRGDSAAYFCASSTNRGEGGKLFFGSGTQLSVL.

This rearrangement joins TRBV19 to TRBJ1-2, with 10 bases that match TRBD1. In germline, CDR1 is LNHDA, CDR2 SQIVND (reference sequence). J gave up 2 bases and V 5 bases, and 2 bases lay outside the gene matches. The CDR3 extends over 14 amino acids. CDR3 DNA: TGTGCCAGTAGTTTGACAGGGGGCAACTATGGCTACACCTTC. Translating gives CASSLTGGNYGYTF.

The rearrangement uses TRBV4-2 and TRBJ1-1; D ambiguous. This CDR3 is built from 14 residues. Germline CDR1 LGHNA, CDR2 YNFKEQ. The V end was cut by 0 bases, the J end by 1 base, with 6 bases between. The CDR3 sequence is CASSQDSKNTEAFF. The CDR3 bases are TGTGCCAGCAGCCAAGACAGCAAGAACACTGAAGCTTTCTTT.

This chain uses TRBV10-1 with TRBJ1-2; tentatively, D is TRBD1 (6 bases). The CDR3 runs to 13 residues. V was trimmed by 5 bases and J by 3 bases, leaving 10 bases between them. The germline V gene encodes CDR1 WNHNN and CDR2 SYGVQD (reference sequence). The CDR3 here is CASSPRTDYGYTF. CDR3 DNA: TGCGCCAGCAGTCCCCGGACAGACTATGGCTACACCTTC.

The chain uses TRBV28 and TRBJ1-4; D is uncertain. Per germline, CDR1 MDHEN and CDR2 SYDVKM. With 8 bases removed from V and 8 bases from J, the gap between germline ends came to 6 bases. The CDR3 consists of 10 residues. The CDR3 sequence is CASWREKLFF. The CDR3 DNA follows: TGTGCCAGCTGGAGGGAAAAACTGTTTTTT.

This rearrangement joins TRBV19 to TRBJ2-3; D is unresolved. Trimming removed 4 bases at V and 4 bases at J, with 21 bases between. The CDR3 sequence is 17 residues long. Germline CDR1 and CDR2: LNHDA and SQIVND (reference sequence). CDR3 coding DNA: TGTGCCAGTAGTAAGTTTAGGACCCAACAGACCGCAGATACGCAGTATTTT. Translating it yields CASSKFRTQQTADTQYF.

The chain links TRBV7-9 to TRBJ1-1; D is possibly TRBD1 (6 bases). V was pared by 3 bases and J by 5 bases, with 13 bases between. The germline V gene encodes CDR1 SEHNR and CDR2 FQNEAQ (reference sequence). This CDR3 region has 14 residues. The CDR3 region is CASSLGEGQTEAFF. The CDR3 DNA follows: TGTGCCAGCAGCTTGGGGGAAGGACAGACTGAAGCTTTCTTT.

This clone was seen a single time. J is TRBJ1-5 and V is TRBV6-5; D uncertain. This CDR3 has 14 residues. Germline values: CDR1 MNHEY, CDR2 SVGAGI. Trimming cost V 6 bases and J 2 bases, with 11 bases left between them. The CDR3 region is CASSKKAGNQPQHF. Here the CDR3 DNA reads TGTGCCAGCAGCAAGAAAGCGGGCAATCAGCCCCAGCATTTT.

V and J are TRBV11-2 and TRBJ2-5; tentatively, D is TRBD1 (7 bases). The CDR3 covers 15 residues. Between the trimmed V and J ends, which lost 3 bases and 1 base, there was a span of 12 bases. The germline V gene has CDR1 SGHAT and CDR2 FQNNGV. For the CDR3, the DNA is TGTGCCAGCAGCTTCCTGCGGGACAGCCAAGAGACCCAGTACTTC. Protein: CASSFLRDSQETQYF.

This chain connects TRBV5-6 to TRBJ2-5; 7 nucleotides align to TRBD1. Germline CDR1 and CDR2: SGHDT and YYEEEE. The CDR3 sequence is 15 residues long. V lost 0 bases to trimming and J lost 5 bases; unmatched junction nucleotides: 7. CDR3: CASSLVVVDRETQYF. In nucleotides, the CDR3 is TGTGCCAGCAGCTTGGTAGTGGTGGACAGGGAGACCCAGTACTTC.

The chain combines TRBV18 with TRBJ2-1; 8 bases line up with TRBD1. The germline gives CDR1 KGHSH, CDR2 LQKENI. This CDR3 has 16 residues. With V trimmed by 4 bases and J by 0 bases, 5 bases remained unmatched. The CDR3 DNA is TGTGCCAGCTCACTAGGACAGGGTCTCTCCTACAATGAGCAGTTCTTC. Residues: CASSLGQGLSYNEQFF.

Here the CDR3 reads CASRPPPGLELVDNEQFF. The DNA for the CDR3 is TGTGCAAGTCGCCCGCCACCGGGACTAGAACTGGTGGACAATGAGCAGTTCTTC. This chain links TRBV12-2 with TRBJ2-1; the table's D call of TRBD2 was not tested on the DNA. TRBV12-2 is assigned pseudogene status. The CDR3 is made up of 18 amino acids.

This sequence joins TRBV5-1 and TRBJ2-7, with D perhaps TRBD1 (6 bases). Trimming took off 4 bases at V and 4 bases at J, with 15 bases between the two ends. This CDR3 has 14 amino acids. Germline lookup yields CDR1 SGHRS and CDR2 YFSETQ. This chain's CDR3 is CASSTLPGVYEQYF. CDR3 DNA: TGCGCCAGCAGCACCCTACCAGGGGTATACGAGCAGTACTTC.

The CDR3 DNA reads TGTGCCAGCAGCTTGGCTACAGGGATGGGAGGCTACACCTTC. As protein: CASSLATGMGGYTF. The V call is TRBV5-4, the J call TRBJ1-2; D is perhaps TRBD1 (6 bases). Germline V CDR1 and CDR2: SGHNT, YYREEE (reference sequence). This CDR3 is built from 14 residues. Trimming shortened V by 0 bases and J by 8 bases, and 14 bases separated the two germline ends.

The V and J genes are TRBV7-6 and TRBJ2-2, with TRBD1 matching 7 bases. Germline CDR1 and CDR2: SGHVS and FNYEAQ. The CDR3 sequence is 13 residues long. V trimming: 5 bases; J trimming: 6 bases; junction bases outside the gene matches: 3. The CDR3 coding sequence is TGTGCCAGCAGCACCCAGGGGGCCGGGGAGCTGTTTTTT. This encodes CASSTQGAGELFF.

The rearrangement joins TRBV7-2 to TRBJ2-7, with TRBD2 matching over 10 bases. This CDR3 has 15 amino acids. The trim removed 2 bases at V and 6 bases at J, leaving 7 bases unmatched. Germline CDR1 is SGHTA and CDR2 is FQGNSA. The CDR3 DNA reads as TGTGCCAGCAGCTTAAGCGGGGGGGCAAGTGGCGAGCAGTACTTC. It specifies CASSLSGGASGEQYF.

This clone was found a few times. The chain uses TRBV29-1 and TRBJ2-2; D unclear. With 5 bases removed from V and 8 bases from J, the gap between germline ends came to 15 bases. The CDR3 is made up of 13 amino acids. Germline CDR1 is SQVTM and CDR2 is ANQGSEA. CDR3 sequence reads: CSVFSVRTGELFF. CDR3 bases: TGCAGCGTTTTCTCAGTACGGACGGGGGAGCTGTTTTTT.

Only one count was recorded for this clone. The chain combines TRBV19 with TRBJ2-1, with 10 nucleotides matching TRBD2. Germline-derived CDR1 and CDR2 are LNHDA and SQIVND (reference sequence). V dropped 6 bases and J dropped 7; count of bases not matched to a gene: 6. The CDR3 loop spans 14 amino acids. As DNA, the CDR3 is TGTGCCAGTAGACCTAGCGGGAGCCATAATGAGCAGTTCTTC. Its protein is CASRPSGSHNEQFF.

The chain employs TRBV5-8 and TRBJ1-4; 11 bases line up with TRBD1. This CDR3 contains 15 residues. Unmatched junction bases numbered 3, after V lost 3 bases and J lost 5 bases. The germline gives CDR1 SGHTS, CDR2 YDEGEE. The CDR3, as DNA: TGTGCCAGCAGCTCGGGACAGGGGGACAATGAAAAACTGTTTTTT. Its translation is CASSSGQGDNEKLFF.

V usage is TRBV5-6 and J usage is TRBJ1-1; 7 bases map to TRBD1. The germline V gene encodes CDR1 SGHDT and CDR2 YYEEEE. This CDR3 has 13 residues. Unmatched junction bases numbered 6, after V lost 3 bases and J lost 7 bases. CDR3 DNA: TGTGCCAGCAGCTCTACAGGGGCCGATGAAGCTTTCTTT. Translation gives CASSSTGADEAFF.

The rearrangement joins TRBV30 to TRBJ1-4; D gene uncertain. Germline loops: CDR1 GTSNPN, CDR2 SVGIG (reference sequence). The V gene lost 4 bases and the J gene lost 0 bases, with 12 bases spanning the gap. The CDR3 runs to 15 residues. The CDR3: CAWKGLGATNEKLFF. In DNA form, the CDR3 reads TGTGCCTGGAAAGGTCTAGGTGCAACTAATGAAAAACTGTTTTTT. Supplemented by reference TRBV30 and TRBJ1-4, the full variable domain reads SQTIHQWPATLVQPVGSPLSLECTVEGTSNPNLYWYRQAAGRGLQLLFYSVGIGQISSEVPQNLSASRPQDRQFILSSKKLLLSDSGFYLCAWKGLGATNEKLFFGSGTQLSVL.

This rearrangement joins TRBV28 to TRBJ1-2, with a possible D match to TRBD1 (5 bases). This CDR3 spans 13 amino acids. CDR1 is MDHEN and CDR2 is SYDVKM in the germline V gene. V was shortened by 7 bases and J by 4 bases, with 13 bases between the two germline ends. CDR3 residues: CASIGHPIYGYTF. The CDR3 region has the DNA TGTGCCAGCATCGGACATCCTATCTATGGCTACACCTTC.